The rows below give T cell receptor beta chains drawn from one sample of a study of T cell repertoires in cytomegalovirus infection. Each CDR3 protein is one row after TCRdb ran MiXCR on the reads. This sample has some 160,000 distinct CDR3 sequences, with 17% found just once. Sequencing was done on a sample of CD8+ T cells from PBMCs. These receptors were taken from a human donor in good health (CMV status not recorded). Some clones in this sample may be carry-over from other donors' samples. The CDR3 runs from the conserved cysteine through the conserved F or W. A D gene is named only where the DNA matches it firmly. Not all rows give a size; the values are once, few, many and, for expanded clones, a class.

j_gene	abundance	d_gene	v_gene	CDR3nt	CDR3aa
TRBJ2-1	NA	TRBD2	TRBV28	TGTGCCAGCAGTTTAACTAGCGGATCATATGGTGAGCAGTTCTTC	CASSLTSGSYGEQFF
TRBJ1-5	few	NA	TRBV28	TGTGCCAGCAGCCCGGTGGGGGGTGGCGATCAGCCCCAGCATTTT	CASSPVGGGDQPQHF
TRBJ2-2	NA	NA	TRBV7-2	TGTGCCAGCAGCTTAAGGAGCAGCACCGGGGAGCTGTTTTTT	CASSLRSSTGELFF
TRBJ2-5	few	NA	TRBV6-2/TRBV6-3	TGTGCCAGCACTCAACGCCCCGTCCGGGAGACCCAGTACTTC	CASTQRPVRETQYF
TRBJ1-4	few	TRBD1	TRBV7-9	TGTGCCAGCAGCAATCTAATGGACAGGGAGGGTGAAAAACTGTTTTTT	CASSNLMDREGEKLFF
TRBJ1-2	NA	NA	TRBV20-1	TGCAGTGCTAGAGATAGAGGACATAGGGCGTATGGCTACACCTTC	CSARDRGHRAYGYTF
TRBJ2-7	few	TRBD2	TRBV11-1	TGTGCCAGCAGCCTTGGACTAGCGGGGGGGCCGGAGCGGAGACCCTACGAGCAGTACTTC	CASSLGLAGGPERRPYEQYF
TRBJ2-5	many	NA	TRBV7-2	TGTGCCAGCAGCTTGGAAGGCTTCTCCCAAGAGACCCAGTACTTC	CASSLEGFSQETQYF
TRBJ2-5	few	NA	TRBV14	TGTGCCAGCAGCCTGTCCAGCGCAGAGACCCAGTACTTC	CASSLSSAETQYF
TRBJ2-1	NA	NA	TRBV20-1	TGCAGTGCAGAGAGGGGTTTGGGGAAGCTCTACAATGAGCAGTTCTTC	CSAERGLGKLYNEQFF